This TCR beta chain originates from a study of blood T cell repertoires in COVID-19. Study details: Collection of acute and convalescent COVID-19 samples took place in the United States, Italy and Spain. In each case, the material was cDNA or gDNA derived from T cells, B-cell-depleted T cells, or PBMCs.

This CDR3 is 15 amino acids long. The V gene lost 4 bases and the J gene lost 0 bases, with 9 bases spanning the gap. In germline, CDR1 is MNHEY, CDR2 SVGEGT. Generated by immunoSEQ multiplex PCR, the TCRdb table keeps only in-frame clones and is missing some. There are around 300,000 clones in the sample; about nine tenths occur only once, and 3% lies in the top ten. Material: PBMCs or T cells enriched from blood (not recorded which). This clonotype was sampled from a woman between 45 and 65 years old who had recovered from COVID-19. The chain has TRBV6-2 or TRBV6-3 and TRBJ1-4; the D gene is possibly TRBD1 (5 bases). The CDR3 region is CASSWGGATNEKLFF. For the CDR3, the DNA is TGTGCCAGCAGTTGGGGCGGAGCAACTAATGAAAAACTGTTTTTT.